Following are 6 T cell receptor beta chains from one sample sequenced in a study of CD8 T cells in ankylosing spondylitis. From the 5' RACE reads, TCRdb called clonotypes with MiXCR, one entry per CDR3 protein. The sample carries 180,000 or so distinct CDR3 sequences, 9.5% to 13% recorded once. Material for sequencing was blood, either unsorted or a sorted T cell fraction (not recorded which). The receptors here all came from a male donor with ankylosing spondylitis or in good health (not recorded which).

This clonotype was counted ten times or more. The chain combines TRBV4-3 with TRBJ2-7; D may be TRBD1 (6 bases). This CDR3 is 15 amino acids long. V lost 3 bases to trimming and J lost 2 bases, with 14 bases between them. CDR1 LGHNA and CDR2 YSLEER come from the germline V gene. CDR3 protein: CASSQHRDPTYEQYF. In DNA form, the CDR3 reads TGCGCCAGCAGCCAGCACAGGGACCCTACCTACGAGCAGTACTTC.

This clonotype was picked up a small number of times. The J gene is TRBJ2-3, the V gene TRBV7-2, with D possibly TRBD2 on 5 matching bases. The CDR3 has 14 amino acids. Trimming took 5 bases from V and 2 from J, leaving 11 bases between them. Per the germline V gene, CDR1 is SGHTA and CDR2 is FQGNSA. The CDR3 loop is CASSPGLPTDTQYF. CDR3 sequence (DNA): TGTGCCAGCAGCCCCGGACTTCCCACAGATACGCAGTATTTT.

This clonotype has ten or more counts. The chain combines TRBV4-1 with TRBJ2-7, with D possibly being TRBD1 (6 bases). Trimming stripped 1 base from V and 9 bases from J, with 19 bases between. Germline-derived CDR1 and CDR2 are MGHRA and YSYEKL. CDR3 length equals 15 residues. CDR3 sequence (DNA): TGCGCCAGCAGCCAAGTCTCGGACAGCGCCTCGTGGCAGTACTTC. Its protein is CASSQVSDSASWQYF.

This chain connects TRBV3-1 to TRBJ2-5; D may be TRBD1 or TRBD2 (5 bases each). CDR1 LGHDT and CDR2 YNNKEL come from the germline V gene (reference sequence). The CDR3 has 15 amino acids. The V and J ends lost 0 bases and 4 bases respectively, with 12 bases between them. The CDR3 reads CASSQELEGRETQYF. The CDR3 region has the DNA TGTGCCAGCAGCCAAGAATTAGAGGGACGAGAGACCCAGTACTTC.

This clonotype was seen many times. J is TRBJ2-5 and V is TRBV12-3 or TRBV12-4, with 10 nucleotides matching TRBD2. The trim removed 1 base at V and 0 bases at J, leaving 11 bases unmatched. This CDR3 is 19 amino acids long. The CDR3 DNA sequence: TGTGCCAGCAGTTTAGATTTTAGCGGGAGGAGGGTGGACCAAGAGACCCAGTACTTC. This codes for CASSLDFSGRRVDQETQYF.

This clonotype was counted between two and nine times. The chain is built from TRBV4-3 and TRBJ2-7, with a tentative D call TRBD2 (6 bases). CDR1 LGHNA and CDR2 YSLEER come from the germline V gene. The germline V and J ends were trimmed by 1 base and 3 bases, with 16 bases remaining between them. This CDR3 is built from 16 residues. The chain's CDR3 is CASSQGFGSGFYEQYF. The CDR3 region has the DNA TGCGCCAGCAGCCAAGGCTTCGGTAGCGGTTTCTACGAGCAGTACTTC.